This T cell receptor (beta chain) was identified during a study of T cell responses to AZD1222 COVID-19 vaccine. As regards this clone: The antigen is not known.

Samples with a second dose at about 4 or about 12 weeks were pooled together. The study, taken as a whole, reports: CD4 TCRs covered the whole spike, strongest at regions 160-218 and 743-854. Seropositivity was recorded at baseline in only five to seven AZD1222 recipients. The donors showed a predominance of white British ancestry and of females, with possible underestimation of clonal diversity.

Produced via immunoSEQ multiplex PCR; TCRdb's table is partial and in-frame only. This sample carries tens of thousands of clones, less than 95% of them seen once, and the ten largest clones take 5% to 6%. The source of this sequence is an adult who received the AZD1222 COVID-19 vaccine. This specimen consisted of peripheral blood, obtained 28 days after the second AZD1222 dose.

The CDR3 nucleotides read TGCGCCAGCAGCGGACCCCGGGACAGTTACTACGAGCAGTACTTC. It codes for CASSGPRDSYYEQYF. V usage is TRBV5-1 and J usage is TRBJ2-7; TRBD1 matches at 7 bases. This CDR3 has 15 residues. V was pared by 4 bases and J by 3 bases, with 10 bases of the junction left unmatched. Germline V CDR1 and CDR2: SGHRS, YFSETQ.